This T cell receptor beta chain appears in the sequencing data of a study of tumor-infiltrating lymphocytes in primary liver carcinoma. Study overall: Sequenced samples came back with roughly 3.65 to 8 million productive TCRbeta reads, and the counts looked alike across tissue types. Study-wide findings and caveats: Tumor-adjacent and tumor-blood pairs shared less of their repertoires than tumor region pairs shared.

CDR1 is SGHAT, CDR2 FQDESV, per germline (reference sequence). The CDR3 spans 13 residues. Unsorted whole blood yielded blood RNA, and germline DNA was extracted as well. Comment on this clonotype: No antigen is known for it. One junction end does not reproduce the germline sequence, and a read error may be involved.

The template, roughly 0.45 ug total RNA, yielded TCR beta cDNA made with a constant-region primer. Libraries covering TCR beta were generated through three nested multiplex PCR rounds (using a slightly modified ARM-PCR). With TRBV1-TRBV30 forward primers and a C-beta reverse primer, the first two PCR rounds were run for around 10 cycles each. TCRdb fed the multiplex PCR reads into MiXCR, producing one record per CDR3 protein. Among under 200,000 distinct CDR3 sequences listed, around 60% were seen once. This chain joins TRBV11-1 and TRBJ2-7, with 7 bases aligning to TRBD1. The sequencing input was peripheral blood. This receptor was identified in a woman aged 55-69 years with primary liver carcinoma and hepatitis B virus infection. The CDR3 here is CASRGNRSYEQYF. CDR3 sequence (DNA): TGTGCTAGCAGGGGGAATCGATCCTACGAGCAGTACTTC.